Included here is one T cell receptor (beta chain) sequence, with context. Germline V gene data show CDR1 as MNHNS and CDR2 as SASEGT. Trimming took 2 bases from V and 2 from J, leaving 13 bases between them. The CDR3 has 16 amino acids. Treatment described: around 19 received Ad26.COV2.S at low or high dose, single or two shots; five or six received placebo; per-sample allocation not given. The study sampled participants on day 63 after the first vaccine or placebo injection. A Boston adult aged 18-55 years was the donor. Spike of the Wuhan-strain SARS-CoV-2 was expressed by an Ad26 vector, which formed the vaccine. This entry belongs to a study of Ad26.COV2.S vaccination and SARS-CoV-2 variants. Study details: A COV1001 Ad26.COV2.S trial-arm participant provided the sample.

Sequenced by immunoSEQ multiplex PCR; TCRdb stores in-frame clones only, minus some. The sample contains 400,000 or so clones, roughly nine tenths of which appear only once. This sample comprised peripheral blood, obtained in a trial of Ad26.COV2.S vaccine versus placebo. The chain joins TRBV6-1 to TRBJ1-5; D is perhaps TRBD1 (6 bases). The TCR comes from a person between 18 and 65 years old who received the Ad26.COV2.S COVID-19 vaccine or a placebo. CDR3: CASSEFGRGGNQPQHF. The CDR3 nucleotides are TGTGCCAGCAGTGAATTTGGCAGGGGAGGCAATCAGCCCCAGCATTTT.